The clone carrying this T cell receptor (beta chain) was seen only a few times. This specimen comes from a study of blood T cell repertoires in COVID-19. Turning to the study itself: The samples span acute and convalescent COVID-19 from the United States, Italy and Spain. Nucleic acid was either cDNA or gDNA, and it came from T cells, B-cell-depleted T cells, or PBMCs.

Authors' data handling: The assay estimated nucleated cells by amplifying reference gene primers. Sequencing was performed with immunoSEQ multiplex PCR; in TCRdb, only in-frame clones are kept and a portion is missing. V, J and clone size are taken as reported in that table, and D and trimming were inferred from the DNA itself. This repertoire shows 90,000 to 130,000 clones, 76% found once; its top ten account for about 4.1%. The germline V gene encodes CDR1 MDHEN and CDR2 SYDVKM. Trimming shortened V by 2 bases and J by 0 bases, and 7 bases separated the two germline ends. The CDR3 totals 14 residues.

This receptor was obtained from a woman at least 80 years old with acute or convalescent COVID-19. The sequencing input was peripheral blood. J is TRBJ1-2 and V is TRBV28; no definite D call. The chain's CDR3 is CASSLVTANYGYTF. CDR3 DNA sequence: TGTGCCAGCAGTTTAGTTACAGCTAACTATGGCTACACCTTC.